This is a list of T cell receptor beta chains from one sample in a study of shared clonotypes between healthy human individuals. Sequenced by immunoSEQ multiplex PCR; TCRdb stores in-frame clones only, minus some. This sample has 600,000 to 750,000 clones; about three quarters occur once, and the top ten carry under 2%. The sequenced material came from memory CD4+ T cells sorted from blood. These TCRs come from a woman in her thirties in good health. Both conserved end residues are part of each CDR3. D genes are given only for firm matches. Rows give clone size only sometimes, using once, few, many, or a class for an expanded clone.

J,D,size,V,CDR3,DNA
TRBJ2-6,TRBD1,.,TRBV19,CASSPQGSGANVLTF,TGTGCCAGTAGTCCACAGGGGTCTGGGGCCAACGTCCTGACTTTC
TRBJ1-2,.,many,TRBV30,CAWSVGVGRGYTF,TGTGCCTGGAGTGTCGGAGTGGGTAGGGGCTACACCTTC
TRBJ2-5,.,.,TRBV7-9,CASSPDRTIQETQYF,TGTGCCAGCAGCCCCGACAGGACTATCCAAGAGACCCAGTACTTC
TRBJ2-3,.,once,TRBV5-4,CASSLYGTDTQYF,TGTGCCAGCAGCTTATACGGCACAGATACGCAGTATTTT
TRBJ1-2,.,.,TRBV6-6,CASSTIRGAQGYTF,TGTGCCAGCAGTACAATTCGGGGGGCGCAGGGCTACACCTTC
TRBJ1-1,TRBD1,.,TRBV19,CASSVDRGRTEAFF,TGTGCCAGTAGTGTGGACAGGGGTCGGACTGAAGCTTTCTTT
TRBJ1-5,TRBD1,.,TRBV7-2,CASSLGQARNQPQHF,TGTGCCAGCAGCCTAGGACAGGCGAGGAATCAGCCCCAGCATTTT
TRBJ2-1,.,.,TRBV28,CATYSWGRYNEQFF,TGTGCCACCTACTCATGGGGGCGGTACAATGAGCAGTTCTTC
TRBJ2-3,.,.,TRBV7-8,CASSLTRTVWTTDTQYF,TGTGCCAGCAGCTTAACTCGAACAGTGTGGACCACAGATACGCAGTATTTT
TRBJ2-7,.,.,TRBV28,CASLKGERTNEQYF,TGTGCCAGCCTCAAGGGGGAGAGGACCAACGAGCAGTACTTC
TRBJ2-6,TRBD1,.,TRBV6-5,CASRTGSGANVLTF,TGTGCCAGCAGGACAGGGTCGGGGGCCAACGTCCTGACTTTC
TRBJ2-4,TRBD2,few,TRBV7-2,CASTSRVGAGERNIQYF,TGTGCCAGCACCAGCCGGGTGGGTGCGGGAGAAAGGAACATTCAGTACTTC
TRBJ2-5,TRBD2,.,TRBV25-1,CASSETGTSVQETQYF,TGTGCCAGCAGTGAGACCGGGACTAGCGTACAAGAGACCCAGTACTTC
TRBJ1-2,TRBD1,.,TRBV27,CASARSGQNYGYTF,TGTGCCAGCGCACGGTCGGGACAGAACTATGGCTACACCTTC
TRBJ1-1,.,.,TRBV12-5,CASGATGSTEAFF,TGTGCTAGTGGGGCCACAGGGTCGACTGAAGCTTTCTTT
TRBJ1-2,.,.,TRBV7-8,CASSLSWTGGYTF,TGTGCCAGCAGCTTATCCTGGACCGGTGGCTACACCTTC
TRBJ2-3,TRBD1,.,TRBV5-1,CASSGGDRGGADTQYF,TGCGCCAGCAGCGGCGGGGACAGGGGAGGTGCAGATACGCAGTATTTT
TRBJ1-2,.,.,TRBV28,CASLRGTNYGYTF,TGTGCCAGCTTGAGGGGGACTAACTATGGCTACACCTTC
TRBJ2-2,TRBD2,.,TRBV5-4,CASTGTSGRLSGELFF,TGTGCCAGCACCGGGACTAGCGGGAGGCTGTCCGGGGAGCTGTTTTTT
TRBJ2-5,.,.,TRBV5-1,CASSLAPARSETQYF,TGCGCCAGCAGCTTGGCGCCAGCGAGGTCAGAGACCCAGTACTTC
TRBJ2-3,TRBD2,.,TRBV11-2,CASSSWTSGTDTQYF,TGTGCCAGCAGCTCGTGGACTAGCGGCACAGATACGCAGTATTTT
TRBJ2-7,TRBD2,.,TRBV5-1,CASSLGTSGGRYEQYF,TGCGCCAGCAGCTTGGGAACTAGCGGGGGACGCTACGAGCAGTACTTC
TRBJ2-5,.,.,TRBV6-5,CASSPPGQLETQYF,TGTGCCAGCAGCCCACCCGGACAGTTGGAGACCCAGTACTTC
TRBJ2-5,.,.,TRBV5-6,CASTPSAGHAETQYF,TGTGCCAGCACCCCATCAGCGGGACATGCGGAGACCCAGTACTTC
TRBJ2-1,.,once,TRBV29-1,CSVGDNEQFF,TGCAGCGTCGGTGACAATGAGCAGTTCTTC
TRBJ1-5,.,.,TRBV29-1,CSVGGGSQPQHF,TGCAGCGTTGGGGGGGGTAGTCAGCCCCAGCATTTT
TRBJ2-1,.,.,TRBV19,CASSTSSSYNEQFF,TGTGCCAGTAGTACATCTAGCTCCTACAATGAGCAGTTCTTC
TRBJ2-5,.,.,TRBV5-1,CASTRDTEETQYF,TGCGCCAGCACCCGGGACACCGAGGAGACCCAGTACTTC
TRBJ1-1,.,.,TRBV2,CASRNDRYTEAFF,TGTGCCAGCAGGAACGACAGGTACACTGAAGCTTTCTTT
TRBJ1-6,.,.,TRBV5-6,CASSFSLGNSPLHF,TGTGCCAGCAGCTTCTCTCTGGGGAATTCACCCCTCCACTTT
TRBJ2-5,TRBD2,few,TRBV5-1,CASSLGTRDAKTQYF,TGCGCCAGCAGCTTGGGGACTAGGGACGCGAAGACCCAGTACTTC
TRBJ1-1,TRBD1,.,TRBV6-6,CASSYWTGGGTEAFF,TGTGCCAGCAGTTACTGGACAGGGGGTGGGACTGAAGCTTTCTTT
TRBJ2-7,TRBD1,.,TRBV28,CASSGGQGINEQYF,TGTGCCAGCAGTGGTGGACAGGGAATTAACGAGCAGTACTTC
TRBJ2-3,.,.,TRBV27,CASRDRTAPDTQYF,TGTGCCAGCAGAGACAGGACCGCCCCAGATACGCAGTATTTT
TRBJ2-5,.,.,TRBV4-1,CASSQGEWDSQETQYF,TGCGCCAGCAGCCAAGGCGAATGGGACTCCCAAGAGACCCAGTACTTC
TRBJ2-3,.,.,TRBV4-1,CASSQGQGGSTDTQYF,TGCGCCAGCAGCCAGGGGCAGGGCGGTTCCACAGATACGCAGTATTTT